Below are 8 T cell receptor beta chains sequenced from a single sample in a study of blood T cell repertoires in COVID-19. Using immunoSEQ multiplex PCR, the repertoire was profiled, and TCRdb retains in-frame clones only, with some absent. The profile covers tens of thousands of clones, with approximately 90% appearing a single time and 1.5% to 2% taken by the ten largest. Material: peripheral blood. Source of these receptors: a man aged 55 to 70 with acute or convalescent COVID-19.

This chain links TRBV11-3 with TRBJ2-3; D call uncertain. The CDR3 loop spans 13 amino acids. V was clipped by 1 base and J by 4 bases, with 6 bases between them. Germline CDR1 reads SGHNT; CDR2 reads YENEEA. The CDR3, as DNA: TGTGCCAGCAGCTTAGTGTCATCAGATACGCAGTATTTT. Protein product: CASSLVSSDTQYF.

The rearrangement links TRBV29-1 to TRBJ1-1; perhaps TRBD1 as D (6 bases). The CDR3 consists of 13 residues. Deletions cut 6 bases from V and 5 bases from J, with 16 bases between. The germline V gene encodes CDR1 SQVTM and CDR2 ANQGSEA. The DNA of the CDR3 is TGCAGCGTGGCTCAGGGGTTGAGAACTGAAGCTTTCTTT. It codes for CSVAQGLRTEAFF.

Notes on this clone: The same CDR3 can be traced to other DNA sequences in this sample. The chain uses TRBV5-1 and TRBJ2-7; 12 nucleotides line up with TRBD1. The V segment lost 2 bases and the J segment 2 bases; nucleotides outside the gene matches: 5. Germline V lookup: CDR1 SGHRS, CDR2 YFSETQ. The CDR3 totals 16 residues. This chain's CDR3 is CASSLEGQGAPYEQYF. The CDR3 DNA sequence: TGCGCCAGCAGCTTAGAGGGACAGGGGGCACCCTACGAGCAGTACTTC.

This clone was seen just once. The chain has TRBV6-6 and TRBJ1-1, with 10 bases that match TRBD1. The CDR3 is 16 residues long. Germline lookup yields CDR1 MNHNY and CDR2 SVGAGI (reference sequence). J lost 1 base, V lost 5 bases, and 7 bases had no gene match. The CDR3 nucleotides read TGTGCCAGCAGTGACTTCAGGACAGGGGGGAACACTGAAGCTTTCTTT. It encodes CASSDFRTGGNTEAFF.

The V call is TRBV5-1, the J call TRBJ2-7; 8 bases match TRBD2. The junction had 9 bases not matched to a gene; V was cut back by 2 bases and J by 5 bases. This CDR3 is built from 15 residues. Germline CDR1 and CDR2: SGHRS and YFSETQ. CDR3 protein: CASSFPGLGPHEQYF. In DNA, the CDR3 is TGCGCCAGCAGCTTCCCGGGACTAGGCCCTCACGAGCAGTACTTC.

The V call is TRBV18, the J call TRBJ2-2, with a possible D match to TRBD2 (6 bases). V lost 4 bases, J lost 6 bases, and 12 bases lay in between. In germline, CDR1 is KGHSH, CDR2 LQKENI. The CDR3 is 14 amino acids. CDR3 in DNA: TGTGCCAGCTCACTCAAACGGGAGTCCGGGGAGCTGTTTTTT. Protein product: CASSLKRESGELFF.

The CDR3 spells CASSIDRGFGNIQYF. The CDR3 coding sequence is TGTGCCAGTAGTATAGATCGAGGGTTTGGGAACATTCAGTACTTC. The chain carries TRBV19 and TRBJ2-4; D is possibly TRBD2 (5 bases). The CDR3 has 15 residues. The V and J ends lost 0 bases and 7 bases respectively, with 13 bases between them. Germline V lookup: CDR1 LNHDA, CDR2 SQIVND (reference sequence).

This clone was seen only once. This CDR3 reads CAWLGLNTEAFF. CDR3 in DNA: TGTGCCTGGTTGGGCCTGAACACTGAAGCTTTCTTT. The chain employs TRBV30 and TRBJ1-1; D ambiguous. Germline CDR1 reads GTSNPN; CDR2 reads SVGIG (reference sequence). V lost 5 bases, J lost 0 bases, and 7 bases lay in between. The CDR3 spans 12 residues. Using reference TRBV30 and TRBJ1-1 for the parts outside the CDR3, the full variable domain is SQTIHQWPATLVQPVGSPLSLECTVEGTSNPNLYWYRQAAGRGLQLLFYSVGIGQISSEVPQNLSASRPQDRQFILSSKKLLLSDSGFYLCAWLGLNTEAFFGQGTRLTVV.